These 15 T cell receptor beta chains originate from one sample sequenced in a study of T cell responses to AZD1222 COVID-19 vaccine. This table comes from immunoSEQ multiplex PCR, and its TCRdb copy is limited to in-frame clones, with some not included. The table lists about 120,000 clones, 75% to 90% of them singletons, with over 8.5% in the top ten. Material: peripheral blood, obtained on day 0 of MenACWY control vaccination. The receptors come from an adult in good health.

The chain joins TRBV5-4 to TRBJ2-7, with TRBD2 matching over 13 bases. In germline, CDR1 is SGHNT, CDR2 YYREEE (reference sequence). This CDR3 is 15 amino acids long. V gave up 4 bases and J gave up 6 bases; unmatched junction bases: 7. The CDR3 DNA reads as TGTGCCAGCAGCGTCGGACTAGCGGGAGTAGTCGAGCAGTACTTC. Translating gives CASSVGLAGVVEQYF.

The chain links TRBV9 to TRBJ2-6; tentative D call: TRBD1 (6 bases). The CDR3 runs 16 residues. With 6 bases removed from V and 0 bases from J, the gap between germline ends came to 13 bases. Germline-derived CDR1 and CDR2 are SGDLS and YYNGEE. CDR3 DNA sequence: TGTGCCAGCATGGGGGCAATCCGCTCTGGGGCCAACGTCCTGACTTTC. Its translation: CASMGAIRSGANVLTF.

This clone was seen only once. The chain uses TRBV5-1 and TRBJ1-2, with unresolved D. Germline-derived CDR1 and CDR2 are SGHRS and YFSETQ. The CDR3 consists of 14 residues. The ends were cut back, 2 bases at V and 2 bases at J, with 10 bases in the middle. Written as DNA, the CDR3 is TGCGCCAGCAGCTTAGCTATACCGAACTATGGCTACACCTTC. It codes for CASSLAIPNYGYTF.

This rearrangement joins TRBV27 to TRBJ2-3, with 7 bases matching TRBD2. The V gene end was trimmed by 5 bases and the J gene end by 4 bases; junction bases not matched to a gene: 12. The CDR3 sequence is 16 residues long. Germline assignment: CDR1 MNHEY and CDR2 SMNVEV (reference sequence). In DNA form, the CDR3 reads TGTGCCAGCAGTGTGGCGGGAGCGGGTGGATCAGATACGCAGTATTTT. It yields the protein CASSVAGAGGSDTQYF.

The chain recombines TRBV18 with TRBJ1-5, with a tentative D call TRBD1 (5 bases). Germline CDR1 is KGHSH and CDR2 is LQKENI. The CDR3 is made up of 17 amino acids. V lost 0 bases and J lost 4, with 16 bases in between. The CDR3 here is CASSPPLQDGLNQPQHF. CDR3 in DNA: TGTGCCAGCTCACCACCGTTACAGGACGGGCTAAATCAGCCCCAGCATTTT.

The chain couples TRBV3-1 (or the pseudogene TRBV3-2) to TRBJ2-1, with TRBD2 identical over 9 bases. CDR1 and CDR2 (germline): LGHDT, YNNKEL (reference sequence). The ends lost 1 base at V and 14 bases at J; junction bases unmatched: 0. This CDR3 region has 11 residues. CDR3: CASSQGLAEFF. The CDR3 DNA reads TGTGCCAGCAGCCAAGGACTAGCGGAGTTCTTC.

The chain carries TRBV2 and TRBJ1-5, with 8 bases lining up with TRBD1. CDR3 length equals 15 residues. V gave up 6 bases and J gave up 4 bases; unmatched junction bases: 8. Germline CDR1 is SNHLY and CDR2 is FYNNEI. The CDR3: CASSVQGAGNQPQHF. DNA for the CDR3: TGTGCCAGCAGCGTCCAGGGGGCCGGAAATCAGCCCCAGCATTTT. The variable domain in full, with the rest retrieved from reference TRBV2 and TRBJ1-5, is EPEVTQTPSHQVTQMGQEVILRCVPISNHLYFYWYRQILGQKVEFLVSFYNNEISEKSEIFDDQFSVERPDGSNFTLKIRSTKLEDSAMYFCASSVQGAGNQPQHFGDGTRLSIL.

This clone has just one count. Other nucleotide sequences in the sample specify the same CDR3. J is TRBJ1-2 and V is TRBV29-1, with D possibly being TRBD1 (5 bases). V gave up 1 base and J gave up 8 bases, with 8 bases separating them. The CDR3 has 11 amino acids. CDR1 is SQVTM, CDR2 ANQGSEA, per germline. In DNA form, the CDR3 reads TGCAGCGTTGAAGTCGGGGCGGGCTACACCTTC. Its protein product is CSVEVGAGYTF.

The chain carries TRBV2 and TRBJ1-4; weak D call: TRBD1 (5 bases). This CDR3 region has 13 residues. Between the trimmed V and J ends, which lost 9 bases and 4 bases, there was a span of 12 bases. Germline V CDR1 and CDR2: SNHLY, FYNNEI. The CDR3 DNA reads TGTGCCAGTCAAGGGGTCGGTAATGAAAAACTGTTTTTT. It encodes CASQGVGNEKLFF.

The DNA of the CDR3 is TGTGCCAGTAGTGCAAACAGGGTCGGCTACACCTTC. The encoded protein is CASSANRVGYTF. This sequence joins TRBV19 and TRBJ1-2; D perhaps matches TRBD1 (6 bases). CDR1 is LNHDA and CDR2 is SQIVND in the germline V gene (reference sequence). The CDR3 spans 12 residues. V lost 5 bases, J lost 8 bases, and 12 bases lay in between.

The chain employs TRBV11-2 and TRBJ1-5; 8 bases match TRBD1. Germline V CDR1 and CDR2: SGHAT, FQNNGV. The CDR3 is 15 amino acids. V was pared by 3 bases and J by 4 bases, with 5 bases of the junction left unmatched. The CDR3 spells CASSFSTGANQPQHF. The CDR3 nucleotides are TGTGCCAGCAGCTTCTCGACAGGGGCGAATCAGCCCCAGCATTTT.

This chain uses TRBV10-3 with TRBJ2-2, with D possibly being TRBD1 (6 bases). V lost 6 bases to trimming and J lost 1 base, with 12 bases between them. Germline loops: CDR1 ENHRY, CDR2 SYGVKD. This CDR3 spans 15 amino acids. CDR3 in DNA: TGTGCCATCAGGAGCCTACAGGGGAACACCGGGGAGCTGTTTTTT. Translation gives CAIRSLQGNTGELFF.

This chain connects TRBV7-2 to TRBJ1-6; 7 positions agree with TRBD1. CDR3 length: 17 amino acids. V gave up 5 bases and J gave up 6 bases; unmatched junction bases: 13. From germline, CDR1 is SGHTA and CDR2 FQGNSA. The CDR3 DNA reads as TGTGCCAGCAGCCTTCCGGGACAGTCAACGGGTAATTCACCCCTCCACTTT. It specifies CASSLPGQSTGNSPLHF.

This chain uses TRBV27 with TRBJ2-7, with TRBD2 as a possible D gene (5 bases). V was pared by 3 bases and J by 2 bases, with 17 bases between. The CDR3 totals 16 residues. Germline-derived CDR1 and CDR2 are MNHEY and SMNVEV (reference sequence). For the CDR3, the DNA is TGTGCCAGCAGTTTTATAGGGTCGGGGTTTCCCTACGAGCAGTACTTC. This translates into CASSFIGSGFPYEQYF.

The chain links TRBV19 to TRBJ1-2; D ambiguous. This CDR3 is 14 amino acids long. The germline CDR1 and CDR2 sequences are LNHDA and SQIVND (reference sequence). The V end was cut by 7 bases, the J end by 4 bases, with 16 bases between. This CDR3 is CASTTPEDGYGYTF. In DNA form, the CDR3 reads TGTGCCAGTACCACCCCAGAAGACGGCTATGGCTACACCTTC.